This T cell receptor beta chain was recorded in a study of early T cells in non-severe SARS-CoV-2 infection. J was trimmed by 2 bases and V by 4 bases; bases with no gene match: 5. The CDR3 spans 14 residues. The germline V gene encodes CDR1 LGHDT and CDR2 YNNKEL (reference sequence). This clonotype was counted only a few times. One entry per CDR3 protein results from TCRdb running MiXCR on the 5' RACE reads. The table records 66,000 or so distinct CDR3 sequences, 13% of them present only once. This clonotype was obtained from an adult who was a healthcare worker with PCR-confirmed SARS-CoV-2 infection or an uninfected control (not recorded which). The sequenced material came from whole blood. The genes are TRBV3-1 and TRBJ2-7; TRBD1 matches at 7 bases. CDR3 nucleotides: TGTGCCAGCAGCCGCCTTACAGGGGCCTACGAGCAGTACTTC. Protein product: CASSRLTGAYEQYF.